The source of this T cell receptor (beta chain) is a study of cytomegalovirus exposure and HLA in healthy donors. The data were produced by immunoSEQ multiplex PCR, yet TCRdb's version contains in-frame clones alone and is incomplete. The repertoire holds 52,000 or so clones, with 75% to 90% as singletons. The donors were in the roughly 130-subject validation cohort, distinct from the approximately 670-subject first cohort. Study-level results: Confirmation was obtained in vitro that a few CMV-associated chains are specific for CMV antigens. According to a later analysis, TCR clusters from the first cohort tended to co-occur in the approximately 130 validation repertoires. Some TCR beta chains (around 180 of them) were listed as cytomegalovirus-associated.

A note on this clone: Its target is not known.

The sample comprised PBMCs. The sequence derives from a woman between 18 and 29 years old in good health and CMV-seronegative.

DNA for the CDR3: TGTGCCAGCAGCTCACAGGGGACCAATCAGCCCCAGCATTTT. Protein: CASSSQGTNQPQHF. The chain couples TRBV11-2 to TRBJ1-5; 7 bases agree with TRBD1. The junction had 3 bases not matched to a gene; V was cut back by 4 bases and J by 3 bases. The CDR3 covers 14 residues. Germline-derived CDR1 and CDR2 are SGHAT and FQNNGV.